The rows below give T cell receptor beta chains drawn from one sample of a study of blood T cells in healthy people across ages. Via MiXCR, TCRdb re-called the 5' RACE reads, giving one row per CDR3 protein. The repertoire consists of 750,000 to 950,000 distinct CDR3 sequences, with 53% occurring once and the leading ten covering 41%. Material: blood. The source of these receptors is a man at least 80 years old in good health. Both conserved end residues are part of each CDR3. A D gene is named only where the DNA matches it firmly. The size of a clone is reported for some rows only, either as once, few or many, or as a class for expanded clones.

clone size | J gene | D gene | V gene | CDR3 protein | CDR3 DNA
- | TRBJ1-2 | - | TRBV25-1 | CASSESWGTTGGYTF | TGTGCCAGCAGTGAATCCTGGGGGACGACTGGTGGCTACACCTTC
- | TRBJ2-7 | - | TRBV5-1 | CASSLSQYEQYF | TGCGCCAGCAGCTTGAGTCAGTACGAGCAGTACTTC
many | TRBJ2-7 | TRBD1 | TRBV3-1 | CASSHGQVAYEQYF | TGTGCCAGCAGCCATGGACAGGTCGCCTACGAGCAGTACTTC
few | TRBJ2-7 | - | TRBV24-1 | CATSNPGKDEQYF | TGTGCCACCAGTAATCCAGGGAAAGACGAGCAGTACTTC
- | TRBJ1-1 | - | TRBV6-1 | CASSPGRGPNTEAFF | TGTGCCAGCAGTCCGGGACGGGGGCCGAACACTGAAGCTTTCTTT
once | TRBJ2-7 | - | TRBV25-1 | CASSEYRADIHEQYF | TGTGCCAGCAGTGAATACCGGGCGGACATTCACGAGCAGTACTTC
- | TRBJ2-1 | TRBD2 | TRBV11-1 | CASSLGLAGGKQFF | TGTGCCAGCAGCCTCGGGCTAGCGGGTGGTAAGCAGTTCTTC
once | TRBJ2-1 | - | TRBV11-2 | CASSPLRGASYNEQFF | TGTGCCAGCAGCCCCCTGAGGGGGGCTTCCTACAATGAGCAGTTCTTC
- | TRBJ2-6 | TRBD2 | TRBV25-1 | CASSELEGRAGSFGANVLTF | TGTGCCAGCAGTGAATTGGAGGGGAGAGCGGGATCTTTTGGGGCCAACGTCCTGACTTTC
- | TRBJ1-2 | - | TRBV11-2 | CASSSLRDGGYGYTF | TGTGCCAGCAGCAGCCTTCGGGACGGGGGCTATGGCTACACCTTC
- | TRBJ2-3 | TRBD2 | TRBV29-1 | CSVAGTSASDTQYF | TGCAGCGTGGCCGGGACTAGCGCCTCAGATACGCAGTATTTT
- | TRBJ2-7 | - | TRBV6-2/TRBV6-3 | CASSYSKTGYSYEQYF | TGTGCCAGCAGTTACTCGAAGACAGGCTACTCCTACGAGCAGTACTTC
few | TRBJ1-4 | - | TRBV12-3/TRBV12-4 | CASSLGHLNEKLFF | TGTGCCAGCAGTTTAGGGCATTTGAATGAAAAACTGTTTTTT
- | TRBJ2-5 | TRBD2 | TRBV20-1 | CSARPTGTSGNQETQYF | TGCAGTGCTAGACCAACCGGGACTAGCGGGAACCAAGAGACCCAGTACTTC
- | TRBJ1-2 | - | TRBV3-1 | CASSPTAGPGGYTF | TGTGCCAGCAGCCCTACCGCAGGGCCAGGAGGCTACACCTTC
- | TRBJ1-5 | - | TRBV4-1 | CASSPTGAYSNQPQHF | TGCGCCAGCAGCCCGACAGGAGCATATAGCAATCAGCCCCAGCATTTT
few | TRBJ2-7 | - | TRBV5-5 | CASSLTQGYSHEQYF | TGTGCCAGCAGCTTAACACAGGGATATAGCCACGAGCAGTACTTC
- | TRBJ2-4 | TRBD1 | TRBV11-2 | CASSARDRDGKNIQYF | TGTGCCAGCAGCGCCCGGGACAGAGATGGGAAAAACATTCAGTACTTC
few | TRBJ2-7 | TRBD1 | TRBV4-1 | CASSQGGVRTGGYEQYF | TGCGCCAGCAGCCAAGGTGGGGTGAGGACAGGGGGCTACGAGCAGTACTTC
- | TRBJ2-3 | TRBD1 | TRBV7-2 | CASSVSAGTGGDTQYF | TGTGCCAGCAGCGTCTCAGCCGGGACAGGCGGGGATACGCAGTATTTT
- | TRBJ2-7 | - | TRBV4-2 | CASSPLFAGRSYEQYF | TGTGCCAGCAGCCCCCTTTTTGCGGGTAGGTCCTACGAGCAGTACTTC
few | TRBJ2-3 | - | TRBV11-2 | CASSPPGHASTDTQYF | TGTGCCAGCAGCCCCCCCGGCCACGCTAGCACAGATACGCAGTATTTT
once | TRBJ1-4 | - | TRBV2 | CASTPGDKATNEKLFF | TGTGCCAGCACCCCCGGGGACAAGGCAACTAATGAAAAACTGTTTTTT
- | TRBJ2-7 | TRBD1 | TRBV3-1 | CASTLQGGSYEQYF | TGTGCCAGCACCCTACAGGGGGGATCCTACGAGCAGTACTTC
- | TRBJ1-5 | - | TRBV4-1 | CASSQEWLSHSNQPQHF | TGCGCCAGCAGCCAAGAGTGGCTATCCCATAGCAATCAGCCCCAGCATTTT
- | TRBJ2-5 | - | TRBV12-3/TRBV12-4 | CASILGSQRVTQYF | TGTGCCAGCATCCTGGGGAGCCAACGGGTGACCCAGTACTTC
- | TRBJ2-1 | TRBD2 | TRBV2 | CASSERGTIPNEQFF | TGTGCCAGCAGTGAGCGGGGGACTATACCCAATGAGCAGTTCTTC
few | TRBJ1-5 | TRBD1 | TRBV20-1 | CSARGTGSNQPQHF | TGCAGTGCTAGGGGGACAGGTAGCAATCAGCCCCAGCATTTT
- | TRBJ1-1 | - | TRBV29-1 | CSSRAFLNTEAFF | TGCAGCTCACGGGCCTTCCTAAACACTGAAGCTTTCTTT
- | TRBJ2-7 | - | TRBV20-1 | CSASPHGFLREQYF | TGCAGTGCTAGCCCGCATGGGTTTTTGCGCGAGCAGTACTTC
- | TRBJ2-3 | - | TRBV20-1 | CSASPARGTDTQYF | TGCAGTGCTAGCCCTGCCAGAGGCACAGATACGCAGTATTTT
few | TRBJ2-5 | - | TRBV7-9 | CASSPLTEQYF | TGTGCCAGCAGCCCACTGACGGAGCAGTACTTC
- | TRBJ2-1 | - | TRBV29-1 | CSVGRSGSYNEQFF | TGCAGCGTTGGAAGGTCGGGTTCCTACAATGAGCAGTTCTTC
few | TRBJ2-3 | TRBD2 | TRBV5-1 | CASSLFLAGANMGDTQYF | TGCGCCAGCAGCTTATTTCTAGCGGGAGCTAATATGGGAGATACGCAGTATTTT
few | TRBJ2-1 | TRBD2 | TRBV7-2 | CASSLVAGEAYNEQFF | TGTGCCAGCAGCTTAGTTGCGGGAGAAGCTTACAATGAGCAGTTCTTC